These 3 T cell receptor beta chains came from one sample sequenced in a study of cytomegalovirus exposure and HLA in healthy donors. In the PCR, 60 Vbeta and 13 Jbeta primers were used. Profiled with immunoSEQ multiplex PCR; TCRdb holds only in-frame clones, not every one. This table holds roughly 110,000 clones. Sequencing was carried out using PBMCs. The origin of the receptors is a man aged 25-40 years in good health and CMV-seronegative.

This chain uses TRBV5-1 with TRBJ1-2; 9 nucleotides align to TRBD1. V was clipped by 4 bases and J by 4 bases; unmatched bases: 5. CDR1 is SGHRS and CDR2 is YFSETQ in the germline V gene. This CDR3 has 14 residues. The CDR3 protein is CASSAIQGAYGYTF. The CDR3, as DNA: TGCGCCAGCAGCGCGATACAGGGGGCCTATGGCTACACCTTC.

V usage is TRBV19 and J usage is TRBJ1-5, with 8 bases aligning to TRBD1. The V gene's germline CDR1 is LNHDA and CDR2 SQIVND (reference sequence). The junction had 6 bases not matched to a gene; V was cut back by 6 bases and J by 5 bases. This CDR3 is 14 amino acids long. The CDR3 DNA follows: TGTGCCAGTAGCCAGACAGGGGTTGATCAGCCCCAGCATTTT. Protein sequence: CASSQTGVDQPQHF.

The chain links TRBV18 to TRBJ2-3; no clear D gene. With 1 base removed from V and 2 bases from J, the gap between germline ends came to 7 bases. The CDR3 sequence is 14 residues long. CDR1 is KGHSH, CDR2 LQKENI, per germline. In DNA, the CDR3 is TGTGCCAGCTCACCACTTGTCCACACAGATACGCAGTATTTT. Protein: CASSPLVHTDTQYF.